The clone carrying this TCR beta chain was recorded only once. What it binds is unknown. The CDR3 extends over 13 amino acids. The V and J ends lost 6 bases and 4 bases respectively, with 12 bases between them. Germline V lookup: CDR1 MNHNY, CDR2 SVGAGI (reference sequence). Brentuximab vedotin exposure varied among the patients, all of whom had relapsed after autologous stem cell transplantation. Best responses included complete response and partial response; otherwise, the best response was progressive disease. The table came from immunoSEQ multiplex PCR; TCRdb's copy has only in-frame clones and leaves some out. The table lists tens of thousands of clones, approximately 88% of them singletons, with around 12% in the top ten. The sample belongs to a study of PD-1 blockade in classical Hodgkin lymphoma. The study's findings and limits: Newly diagnosed patients reportedly had lower baseline TCR diversity than healthy donors. Complete responders showed a baseline diversity that resembled the diversity of newly diagnosed patients.

V and J are TRBV6-6 and TRBJ1-2; D ambiguous. The TCR originated in a human donor with classical Hodgkin lymphoma. The sample consisted of peripheral blood mononuclear cells (PBMCs), taken at baseline. CDR3 in amino acids: CASSQTLGYGYTF. For the CDR3, the DNA is TGTGCCAGCAGCCAAACGCTGGGCTATGGCTACACCTTC.